The entry below gives a single TCR beta chain sequence along with its context. Its antigen remains unidentified. This sample is part of a study of OX40 agonist ivuxolimab in advanced cancers. Study-level findings and limits: Expanded clones were, on average, more numerous in CD8+ T cells than in CD4+. The expanded peripheral T cells' antigen specificity was not determined.

Sequencing was performed with immunoSEQ multiplex PCR; in TCRdb, only in-frame clones are kept and a portion is missing. The table has roughly 92,000 clones, roughly 80% seen once. This TCR derives from an adult with an advanced solid tumor such as melanoma, head and neck, liver or kidney cancer. The sequenced sample was CD4+ or CD8+ T cells sorted from blood, obtained in a trial of the OX40 agonist ivuxolimab.

This CDR3 is CASKPRTGYYGYTF. The CDR3 DNA reads TGTGCCAGTAAACCCCGGACAGGGTACTATGGCTACACCTTC. J is TRBJ1-2 and V is TRBV19; 8 nucleotides match TRBD1. V lost 7 bases and J lost 3; bases outside the gene matches: 7. Germline V gene sequence: CDR1 LNHDA, CDR2 SQIVND (reference sequence). The CDR3 runs 14 residues.